This T cell receptor beta chain is from a study of shared clonotypes between healthy human individuals. Overall study: Donors had three CD4 naive, three CD4 memory, two CD8 naive and one CD8 memory plate apiece.

Findings and limits, study-wide: Shared across four donors were around 5% of the naive CD4 clonotypes.

Donors included only healthy HIV-negative adults lacking recent acute infections or vaccinations. Clones were sequenced by immunoSEQ multiplex PCR, and TCRdb holds only the in-frame ones, with some missing. Here the sample spans 550,000 to 700,000 clones, roughly 73% being singletons. The V and J ends lost 5 bases and 5 bases, in that order; junction bases with no gene match: 7. The CDR3 spans 15 residues. Germline lookup yields CDR1 LNHDA and CDR2 SQIVND (reference sequence). A remark on this clone: What it binds is not known.

The chain joins TRBV19 to TRBJ2-1; 9 bases map to TRBD1. The sample comprised memory CD4+ T cells sorted from blood. The sample's subset: CD45RA-negative fraction. The clonotype comes from a woman aged 25 to 39 in good health. The CDR3, as DNA: TGTGCCAGTAGTGGACCGGGACAGGGCCACAATGAGCAGTTCTTC. This gives the protein CASSGPGQGHNEQFF.